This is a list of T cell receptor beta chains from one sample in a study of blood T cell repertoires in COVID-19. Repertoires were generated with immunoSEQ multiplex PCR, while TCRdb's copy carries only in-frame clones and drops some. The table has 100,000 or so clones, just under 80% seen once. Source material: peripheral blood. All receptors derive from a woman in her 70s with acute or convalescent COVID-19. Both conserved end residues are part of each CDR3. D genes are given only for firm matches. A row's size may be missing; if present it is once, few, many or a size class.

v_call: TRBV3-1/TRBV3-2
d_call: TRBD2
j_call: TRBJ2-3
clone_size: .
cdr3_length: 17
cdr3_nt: TGTGCCAGCAGCCCCCGGGATAGCGGGGGGGCGGCAGATACGCAGTATTTT
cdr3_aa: CASSPRDSGGAADTQYF

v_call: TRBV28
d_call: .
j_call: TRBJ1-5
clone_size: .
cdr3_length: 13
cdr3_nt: TGTGCCAGCAGCCGACAGTTCAATCAGCCCCAGCATTTT
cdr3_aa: CASSRQFNQPQHF

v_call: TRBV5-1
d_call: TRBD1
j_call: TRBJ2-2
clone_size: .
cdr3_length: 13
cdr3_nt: TGCGCCAGCAGGGACAGGGACACCGGGGAGCTGTTTTTT
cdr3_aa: CASRDRDTGELFF

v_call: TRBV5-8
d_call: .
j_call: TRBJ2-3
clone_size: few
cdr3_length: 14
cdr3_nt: TGTGCCAGCAGCTCCAGGGATTCAACAGATACGCAGTATTTT
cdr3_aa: CASSSRDSTDTQYF

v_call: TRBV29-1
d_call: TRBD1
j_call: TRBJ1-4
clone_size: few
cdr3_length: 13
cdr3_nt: TGCAGCGTTGAAGGGGCAGGGGGAGAAAAACTGTTTTTT
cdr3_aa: CSVEGAGGEKLFF

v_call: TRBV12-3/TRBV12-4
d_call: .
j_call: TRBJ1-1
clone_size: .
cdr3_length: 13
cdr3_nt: TGTGCCAGCAGGCCCACAGGGAACACTGAAGCTTTCTTT
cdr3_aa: CASRPTGNTEAFF

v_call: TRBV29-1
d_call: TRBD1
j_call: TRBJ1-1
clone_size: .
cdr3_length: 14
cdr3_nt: TGCAGCGGGACAGGGGCAGGGGTGAACACTGAAGCTTTCTTT
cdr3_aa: CSGTGAGVNTEAFF

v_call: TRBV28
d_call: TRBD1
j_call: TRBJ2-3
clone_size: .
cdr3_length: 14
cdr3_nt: TGTGCCATTACAGGGGGGATAATCACAGATACGCAGTATTTT
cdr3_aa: CAITGGIITDTQYF

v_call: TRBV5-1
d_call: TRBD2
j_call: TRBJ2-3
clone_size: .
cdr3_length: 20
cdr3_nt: TGCGCCAGCAGCTCCAGGACTAGCGGGGGGCCTACCGCTAGCACAGATACGCAGTATTTT
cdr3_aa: CASSSRTSGGPTASTDTQYF

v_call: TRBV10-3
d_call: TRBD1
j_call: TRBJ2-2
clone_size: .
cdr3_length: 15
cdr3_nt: TGTGCCATCAGTCAGGACAGGGCGAACACCGGGGAGCTGTTTTTT
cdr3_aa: CAISQDRANTGELFF